This T cell receptor beta chain came from a study of molecular identifiers for immune sequencing clone quantification. This CDR3 region has 14 residues. CDR1 is MDHEN, CDR2 SYDVKM, per germline. V shed 5 bases and J shed 3 bases, with 14 bases lying between them. This clonotype was seen a few times. Its specificity is not known. It was with previously described methods and listed TCR primers that bulk TCR libraries were made. TCRdb fed the PCR reads into MiXCR, producing one record per CDR3 protein. The sample lists some 70,000 distinct CDR3 sequences, roughly 18% seen once, with around 1.4% in the top ten. Study-wide results and limits: Should identical TCR molecules share a barcode, the sizes of highly expanded clones could be underestimated. Naive cells had under 1% of molecules in clones above 20 RNA copies, effectors over 99%.

Sorting recovered naive CD8 T cells on a CD8+CD4-CCR7+CD45RA+ profile. The specimen sequenced was naive CD8+ T cells from blood, with Jurkat cell RNA spiked in. The sample's subset: FACS-sorted CD8+CD4-CCR7+CD45RA+ naive T cells. The sequence was collected from a human donor in good health. Some libraries in this study had Jurkat cell RNA spiked in. V gene TRBV28 combines with J gene TRBJ2-7; no definite D call. CDR3 amino acids: CASSPIGGVYEQYF. DNA of the CDR3: TGTGCCAGCAGTCCCATAGGCGGTGTCTACGAGCAGTACTTC.